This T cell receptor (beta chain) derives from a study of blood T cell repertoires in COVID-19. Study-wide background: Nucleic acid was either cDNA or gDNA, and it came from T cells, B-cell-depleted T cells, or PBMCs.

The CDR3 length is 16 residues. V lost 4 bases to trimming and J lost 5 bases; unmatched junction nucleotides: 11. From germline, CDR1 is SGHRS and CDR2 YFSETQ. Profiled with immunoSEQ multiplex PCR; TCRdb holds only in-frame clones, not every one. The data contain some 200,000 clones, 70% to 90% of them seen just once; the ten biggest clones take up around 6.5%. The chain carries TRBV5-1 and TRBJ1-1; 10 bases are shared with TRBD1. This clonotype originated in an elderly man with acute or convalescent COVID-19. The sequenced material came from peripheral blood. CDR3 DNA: TGCGCCAGCAGCCCATCAGCCGGGACAGGGGCGACTGAAGCTTTCTTT. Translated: CASSPSAGTGATEAFF.